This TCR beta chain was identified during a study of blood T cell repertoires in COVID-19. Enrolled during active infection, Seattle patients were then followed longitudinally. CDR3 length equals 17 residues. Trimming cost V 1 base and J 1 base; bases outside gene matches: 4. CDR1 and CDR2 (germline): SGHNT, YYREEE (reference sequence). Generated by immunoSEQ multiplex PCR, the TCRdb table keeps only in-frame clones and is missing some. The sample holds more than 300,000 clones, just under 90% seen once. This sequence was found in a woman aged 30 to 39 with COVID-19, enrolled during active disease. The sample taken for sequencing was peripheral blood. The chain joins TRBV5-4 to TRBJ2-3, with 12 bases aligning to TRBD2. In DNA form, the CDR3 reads TGTGCCAGCAGCTTGAAACTAGCGGGGGGCCGCACAGATACGCAGTATTTT. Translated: CASSLKLAGGRTDTQYF.